This entry lists 16 T cell receptor beta chains sequenced from one sample in a study of blood T cell repertoires in COVID-19. Produced via immunoSEQ multiplex PCR; TCRdb's table is partial and in-frame only. The data hold some 97,000 clones, with about nine tenths observed a single time. Sequenced input: peripheral blood. The receptors here all came from a man aged 60 to 75 with acute or convalescent COVID-19.

The CDR3 protein is CASSFEVTGELFF. Written as DNA, the CDR3 is TGCGCCAGCAGCTTTGAGGTCACCGGGGAGCTGTTTTTT. The gene calls are TRBV5-1 and TRBJ2-2; D call uncertain. CDR3 length equals 13 residues. Between the trimmed V and J ends, which lost 2 bases and 4 bases, there was a span of 6 bases. CDR1 is SGHRS and CDR2 is YFSETQ in the germline V gene.

The V call is TRBV2, the J call TRBJ2-1; D is unclear. Trimming pared 6 bases from V and 9 bases from J, leaving 9 bases between. Germline V gene lookup returns CDR1 SNHLY and CDR2 FYNNEI. This CDR3 region has 11 residues. The CDR3 is CASRNYGEQFF. CDR3 sequence (DNA): TGTGCCAGCAGGAACTACGGTGAGCAGTTCTTC. The full variable domain, in which reference TRBV2 and TRBJ2-1 provide the parts outside the CDR3, is EPEVTQTPSHQVTQMGQEVILRCVPISNHLYFYWYRQILGQKVEFLVSFYNNEISEKSEIFDDQFSVERPDGSNFTLKIRSTKLEDSAMYFCASRNYGEQFFGPGTRLTVL.

The chain couples TRBV3-1 (or the pseudogene TRBV3-2) to TRBJ1-1, with 7 bases fitting TRBD1. Trimming removed 4 bases from V and 3 bases from J; junction bases left unmatched: 5. Germline CDR1 reads LGHDT; CDR2 reads YNNKEL (reference sequence). This CDR3 is 14 amino acids long. CDR3 amino acids: CASSRLDRDTEAFF. DNA of the CDR3: TGTGCCAGCAGCCGCCTAGACAGGGACACTGAAGCTTTCTTT.

The sample holds one count of this clone. The rearrangement links TRBV3-1 (or the pseudogene TRBV3-2) to TRBJ1-1; 7 nucleotides match TRBD1. The trim removed 1 base at V and 8 bases at J, leaving 16 bases unmatched. Germline V lookup: CDR1 LGHDT, CDR2 YNNKEL (reference sequence). CDR3 size: 17 residues. This chain's CDR3 is CASSQGQGWYRGAEAFF. CDR3 nucleotide sequence: TGTGCCAGCAGCCAAGGGCAGGGGTGGTACAGGGGAGCCGAAGCTTTCTTT.

The chain is built from TRBV5-1 and TRBJ1-3; TRBD1 matches 8 bases. Germline CDR1 reads SGHRS; CDR2 reads YFSETQ. With 1 base clipped from V and 6 bases from J, the junction kept 6 bases outside the gene matches. The CDR3 is 15 residues long. Here the CDR3 DNA reads TGCGCCAGCAGCTTGTCTCCGCAGGGGGCAAACACCATATATTTT. This codes for CASSLSPQGANTIYF.

The genes are TRBV7-9 and TRBJ2-3; 8 bases are a match to TRBD1. The V gene's germline CDR1 is SEHNR and CDR2 FQNEAQ (reference sequence). Losses at the gene ends were 6 bases for V and 2 bases for J; bases not matched to a gene: 4. This CDR3 spans 14 amino acids. The CDR3 here is CASSDRGNTDTQYF. CDR3 nucleotide sequence: TGTGCCAGCAGTGACAGGGGAAACACAGATACGCAGTATTTT. Filled out from reference TRBV7-9 and TRBJ2-3, the complete variable domain reads DTGVSQNPRHKITKRGQNVTFRCDPISEHNRLYWYRQTLGQGPEFLTYFQNEAQLEKSRLLSDRFSAERPKGSFSTLEIQRTEQGDSAMYLCASSDRGNTDTQYFGPGTRLTVL.

V is TRBV2 and J is TRBJ1-1, with a possible D match to TRBD1 (5 bases). Germline assignment: CDR1 SNHLY and CDR2 FYNNEI. Trimming pared 8 bases from V and 1 base from J, leaving 11 bases between. This CDR3 is 13 amino acids long. The CDR3 loop is CASGMGGNTEAFF. The CDR3, as DNA: TGTGCCAGCGGGATGGGGGGGAACACTGAAGCTTTCTTT.

This rearrangement joins TRBV3-1 (or the pseudogene TRBV3-2) to TRBJ2-3, with 10 bases fitting TRBD2. The germline V gene encodes CDR1 LGHDT and CDR2 YNNKEL (reference sequence). With 0 bases clipped from V and 3 bases from J, the junction kept 6 bases outside the gene matches. This CDR3 is 17 amino acids long. The CDR3 nucleotides read TGTGCCAGCAGCCAAGATGCGGCTAGCGGGAGAACAGATACGCAGTATTTT. The encoded protein is CASSQDAASGRTDTQYF.

The chain recombines TRBV27 with TRBJ2-5; 8 bases fit TRBD2. The length of the CDR3 is 14 residues. CDR1 and CDR2 from the germline V gene are MNHEY and SMNVEV (reference sequence). J lost 5 bases, V lost 4 bases, and 6 bases had no gene match. The CDR3 reads CASSSGLEGETQYF. In nucleotides, the CDR3 is TGTGCCAGCAGTTCGGGACTAGAAGGGGAGACCCAGTACTTC.

This sequence joins TRBV7-8 and TRBJ1-2; D not resolved. Germline V lookup: CDR1 SGHVS, CDR2 FQNEAQ. V was cut by 0 bases and J by 8 bases, with 7 bases left in between. CDR3 size: 12 residues. The CDR3 sequence: CASSLASEGYTF. DNA for the CDR3: TGTGCCAGCAGCTTAGCCTCCGAGGGCTACACCTTC. Full variable domain (outside the CDR3, taken from reference TRBV7-8 and TRBJ1-2): GAGVSQSPRYKVAKRGQDVALRCDPISGHVSLFWYQQALGQGPEFLTYFQNEAQLDKSGLPSDRFFAERPEGSVSTLKIQRTQQEDSAVYLCASSLASEGYTFGSGTRLTVV.

The chain is built from TRBV6-4 and TRBJ1-6, with 7 nucleotides matching TRBD1. Looked up from germline, CDR1 is MRHNA and CDR2 is SNTAGT. J lost 5 bases, V lost 6 bases, and 7 bases had no gene match. This CDR3 comprises 15 residues. CDR3 sequence (DNA): TGTGCCAGCAGCGCCGGACAGGCGGATAATTCACCCCTCCACTTT. It codes for CASSAGQADNSPLHF.

The V call is TRBV19, the J call TRBJ1-1, with a weak D call TRBD1 (5 bases). The germline V gene has CDR1 LNHDA and CDR2 SQIVND (reference sequence). V dropped 2 bases and J dropped 11 bases, with 9 bases sitting between them. This CDR3 comprises 11 residues. In DNA form, the CDR3 reads TGTGCCAGTAGTATAAGGGGTTGGGCTTTCTTT. It translates to CASSIRGWAFF.

The chain joins TRBV19 to TRBJ1-5; D remains ambiguous. The germline gives CDR1 LNHDA, CDR2 SQIVND (reference sequence). The V and J ends lost 3 bases and 2 bases respectively, with 11 bases between them. This CDR3 is built from 15 residues. CDR3 in DNA: TGTGCCAGTAGTATCGGATTGGCGGGCAATCAGCCCCAGCATTTT. Translated, it gives CASSIGLAGNQPQHF. The full variable domain, rest sourced from reference TRBV19 and TRBJ1-5, is DGGITQSPKYLFRKEGQNVTLSCEQNLNHDAMYWYRQDPGQGLRLIYYSQIVNDFQKGDIAEGYSVSREKKESFPLTVTSAQKNPTAFYLCASSIGLAGNQPQHFGDGTRLSIL.

This chain uses TRBV28 with TRBJ1-1; a possible D gene is TRBD1 (6 bases). Germline assignment: CDR1 MDHEN and CDR2 SYDVKM. The V and J ends lost 6 bases and 1 base respectively, with 12 bases between them. The CDR3 totals 14 residues. CDR3: CASSLGRGNTEAFF. DNA of the CDR3: TGTGCCAGCAGCCTAGGCAGGGGGAACACTGAAGCTTTCTTT.

V is TRBV7-9 and J is TRBJ2-1, with 7 bases aligning to TRBD1. The germline gives CDR1 SEHNR, CDR2 FQNEAQ (reference sequence). Trimming at V came to 11 bases and at J to 5 bases, leaving 15 bases not matched to a gene. The CDR3 spans 15 residues. The CDR3 protein is CAEGAVGGTDNEQFF. CDR3 nucleotides: TGTGCCGAGGGGGCCGTGGGTGGGACCGACAATGAGCAGTTCTTC. Filled out from reference TRBV7-9 and TRBJ2-1, the complete variable domain reads DTGVSQNPRHKITKRGQNVTFRCDPISEHNRLYWYRQTLGQGPEFLTYFQNEAQLEKSRLLSDRFSAERPKGSFSTLEIQRTEQGDSAMYLCAEGAVGGTDNEQFFGPGTRLTVL.

The chain recombines TRBV9 with TRBJ2-3, with 9 nucleotides matching TRBD2. The CDR3 totals 16 residues. Unmatched junction bases numbered 7, after V lost 0 bases and J lost 5 bases. Germline-derived CDR1 and CDR2 are SGDLS and YYNGEE. CDR3 loop: CASSVGSSGAQDTQYF. DNA of the CDR3: TGTGCCAGCAGCGTAGGATCTAGCGGGGCCCAAGATACGCAGTATTTT.